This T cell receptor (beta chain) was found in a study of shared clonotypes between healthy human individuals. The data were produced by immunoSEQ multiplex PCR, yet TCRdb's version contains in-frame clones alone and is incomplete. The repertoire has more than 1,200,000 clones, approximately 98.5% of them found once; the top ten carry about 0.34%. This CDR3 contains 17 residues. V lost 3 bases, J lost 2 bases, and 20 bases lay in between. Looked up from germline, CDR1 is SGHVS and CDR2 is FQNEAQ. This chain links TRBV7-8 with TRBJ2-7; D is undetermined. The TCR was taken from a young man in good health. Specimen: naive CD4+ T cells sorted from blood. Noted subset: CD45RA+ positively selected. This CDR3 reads CASSFVPVVQPPYEQYF. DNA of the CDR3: TGTGCCAGCAGCTTCGTCCCTGTCGTGCAGCCGCCCTACGAGCAGTACTTC.